This passage covers 25 T cell receptor beta chains from one sample sequenced in a study of cytotoxic CD8 clonotypes in ibrutinib-treated CLL. Only in-frame clones appear in the TCRdb table, and some are missing; sequencing was by immunoSEQ multiplex PCR. The sample has 300,000 to 400,000 clones; roughly 70% are singletons. The sequencing here drew on PBMCs, taken after 36 months of ibrutinib treatment. These receptors originate from a human donor with chronic lymphocytic leukemia.

The chain carries TRBV29-1 and TRBJ2-1; tentative D call: TRBD2 (7 bases). Trimming left V 7 bases short and J 6 bases short, with 16 bases between. In germline, CDR1 is SQVTM, CDR2 ANQGSEA. This CDR3 is built from 13 residues. The CDR3 DNA sequence: TGCAGCGCCTTTGGGAGGGGGGCCAATGAGCAGTTCTTC. Its translation is CSAFGRGANEQFF.

This chain links TRBV7-2 with TRBJ2-3; TRBD2 matches 9 bases. The CDR3 covers 14 residues. The ends lost 5 bases at V and 6 bases at J; junction bases unmatched: 6. Germline loops: CDR1 SGHTA, CDR2 FQGNSA. CDR3 DNA: TGTGCCAGCAGCCATAGCGGGGGACCCGATACGCAGTATTTT. Protein: CASSHSGGPDTQYF.

This chain connects TRBV4-1 to TRBJ2-5; 7 nucleotides agree with TRBD2. The CDR3 has 15 amino acids. Trimming took 4 bases from V and 10 from J; bases not matched to a gene: 15. CDR1 and CDR2 from the germline V gene are MGHRA and YSYEKL. Written as DNA, the CDR3 is TGCGCCAGCAGCCTAGGGCCAGCGGGGACGTTGGACCAGTACTTC. It is translated as CASSLGPAGTLDQYF.

V usage is TRBV6-5 and J usage is TRBJ2-7, with TRBD1 matching 7 bases. The ends lost 2 bases at V and 3 bases at J; junction bases unmatched: 1. There are 13 residues in the CDR3. CDR1 and CDR2 from the germline V gene are MNHEY and SVGAGI. In DNA form, the CDR3 reads TGTGCCAGCAGTTACCGACAGGGCTACGAGCAGTACTTC. Translated, it gives CASSYRQGYEQYF.

The V call is TRBV28, the J call TRBJ2-5, with D unresolved. Trimming cost V 3 bases and J 5 bases, with 10 bases left between them. This CDR3 comprises 13 residues. Looked up from germline, CDR1 is MDHEN and CDR2 is SYDVKM. As DNA, the CDR3 is TGTGCCAGCAGTTTTTTGGAAGCGGAGACCCAGTACTTC. This translates into CASSFLEAETQYF.

This clone was counted once. The chain uses TRBV4-1 and TRBJ2-7; perhaps D is TRBD1 or TRBD2 (6 bases each). This CDR3 region has 17 residues. Trimming removed 1 base from V and 2 bases from J, with 18 bases in between. The V gene's germline CDR1 is MGHRA and CDR2 YSYEKL. CDR3 coding DNA: TGCGCCAGCAGCCAAGTCGATGGGCCGGGGGCCCCCTACGAGCAGTACTTC. It yields the protein CASSQVDGPGAPYEQYF.

The CDR3 DNA is TGTGCCAGCAGCCCAGACAGGGGGAACACAGATACGCAGTATTTT. It codes for CASSPDRGNTDTQYF. V and J are TRBV7-7 and TRBJ2-3, with 9 bases fitting TRBD1. Germline V gene lookup returns CDR1 SSHAT and CDR2 FNYEAQ (reference sequence). CDR3 length equals 15 residues. The J segment lost 2 bases and the V segment lost 5 bases, leaving 5 bases of the junction unmatched.

The gene calls are TRBV10-3 and TRBJ2-7, with D perhaps TRBD1 or TRBD2 (5 bases each). This CDR3 region has 12 residues. Germline assignment: CDR1 ENHRY and CDR2 SYGVKD. Trimming removed 10 bases at V and 2 bases at J, with 12 bases between. The CDR3 protein is CATRDQTYEQYF. As DNA, the CDR3 is TGTGCCACCAGGGACCAGACCTACGAGCAGTACTTC.

The chain combines TRBV25-1 with TRBJ1-4; D perhaps matches TRBD1 (6 bases). Looked up from germline, CDR1 is MGHDK and CDR2 is SYGVNS. Trimming pared 3 bases from V and 10 bases from J, leaving 18 bases between. There are 15 residues in the CDR3. CDR3 loop: CASSESAWDIRKLFF. The CDR3 DNA reads as TGTGCCAGCAGTGAGTCGGCTTGGGACATCCGAAAACTGTTTTTT.

This clone was seen only a few times. The rearrangement uses TRBV29-1 and TRBJ1-2; 9 nucleotides line up with TRBD1. CDR1 is SQVTM, CDR2 ANQGSEA, per germline. J was trimmed by 7 bases and V by 2 bases; bases with no gene match: 8. The CDR3 consists of 14 residues. CDR3 sequence: CSVEHRTGALGYTF. CDR3 bases: TGCAGCGTTGAACACCGGACAGGGGCTCTTGGCTACACCTTC.

The CDR3 is CASSWDLPYTQYF. The CDR3 region has the DNA TGTGCCAGCAGCTGGGACTTACCTTATACGCAGTATTTT. The chain has TRBV7-2 and TRBJ2-3; D is possibly TRBD2 (6 bases). V gave up 4 bases and J gave up 7 bases, with 12 bases separating them. Germline V gene lookup returns CDR1 SGHTA and CDR2 FQGNSA. CDR3 length: 13 residues.

Note on this clone: One junction end does not reproduce the germline sequence, and a read error may be involved. This CDR3 is also generated by other DNA sequences in the sample. This rearrangement joins TRBV2 to TRBJ2-5; TRBD1 matches 7 bases. The CDR3 consists of 15 residues. Germline V lookup: CDR1 SNHLY, CDR2 FYNNEI. The CDR3 loop reads CASSEGGRGQETQYF. In DNA, the CDR3 is TGTGCTAGCAGTGAAGGGGGCAGGGGGCAAGAGACCCAGTACTTC.

The J gene is TRBJ2-2, the V gene TRBV29-1; D may correspond to TRBD1 or TRBD2 (5 bases each). CDR1 SQVTM and CDR2 ANQGSEA come from the germline V gene. This CDR3 is 15 amino acids long. V shed 4 bases and J shed 3 bases, with 15 bases lying between them. This CDR3 is CSVGPGQGHTGELFF. In DNA, the CDR3 is TGCAGCGTTGGGCCGGGGCAGGGACACACCGGGGAGCTGTTTTTT.

This chain joins TRBV7-9 and TRBJ1-5; TRBD1 is a possible D gene (5 bases). V was cut by 1 base and J by 3 bases, with 13 bases left in between. The CDR3 has 16 amino acids. Germline lookup yields CDR1 SEHNR and CDR2 FQNEAQ (reference sequence). The CDR3 here is CASSLEGRAPNQPQHF. CDR3 sequence (DNA): TGTGCCAGCAGCTTAGAAGGCAGGGCTCCCAATCAGCCCCAGCATTTT.

The chain has TRBV29-1 and TRBJ2-7; D not resolved. The V gene lost 4 bases and the J gene lost 7 bases, with 11 bases spanning the gap. CDR3 length equals 11 residues. Germline V CDR1 and CDR2: SQVTM, ANQGSEA. CDR3 coding DNA: TGCAGCGTTGCTGTGTTGGGTGAGCAGTACTTC. Its protein is CSVAVLGEQYF.

This clone was seen once. The chain recombines TRBV7-6 with TRBJ2-3, with D possibly matching TRBD2 (6 bases). The CDR3 consists of 17 residues. The germline CDR1 and CDR2 sequences are SGHVS and FNYEAQ. Trimming left V 5 bases short and J 3 bases short, with 21 bases between. The CDR3 DNA reads TGTGCCAGCAGCCTCACCGGGACTCAACTAGGGACAGATACGCAGTATTTT. It yields the protein CASSLTGTQLGTDTQYF.

This clone was detected only a few times. The J gene is TRBJ2-6, the V gene TRBV4-1, with 10 bases lining up with TRBD1. Germline V gene data show CDR1 as MGHRA and CDR2 as YSYEKL. The CDR3 runs to 19 residues. J lost 1 base, V lost 3 bases, and 9 bases had no gene match. CDR3 region: CASSQDGTGVSSGANVLTF. CDR3 nucleotide sequence: TGCGCCAGCAGCCAGGACGGGACAGGGGTTAGTTCTGGGGCCAACGTCCTGACTTTC.

This rearrangement joins TRBV4-1 to TRBJ1-3; D uncertain. CDR3 size: 17 residues. The V gene's germline CDR1 is MGHRA and CDR2 YSYEKL. V shed 2 bases and J shed 1 base, with 15 bases lying between them. CDR3 sequence reads: CASSQWMNGGSGNTIYF. The CDR3 bases are TGCGCCAGCAGCCAATGGATGAATGGAGGATCTGGAAACACCATATATTTT.

Note on this clone: Additional DNA sequences in this sample encode the identical CDR3. The chain joins TRBV7-9 to TRBJ1-1; D not certain. This CDR3 spans 15 amino acids. V dropped 0 bases and J dropped 4 bases, with 12 bases sitting between them. The germline CDR1 and CDR2 sequences are SEHNR and FQNEAQ (reference sequence). The CDR3 bases are TGTGCCAGCAGCTTAGCGCTAGGGTTAGGCACTGAAGCTTTCTTT. As protein: CASSLALGLGTEAFF.

The gene calls are TRBV6-1 and TRBJ2-1; perhaps TRBD2 as D (7 bases). The CDR3 contains 14 residues. The V gene lost 7 bases and the J gene lost 9 bases, with 19 bases spanning the gap. CDR1 is MNHNS and CDR2 is SASEGT in the germline V gene. CDR3 sequence (DNA): TGTGCCAGCATTCGGGGCGGGGGCGTCGGTGAGCAGTTCTTC. Translating it yields CASIRGGGVGEQFF.

The rearrangement uses TRBV2 and TRBJ1-2, with a tentative D call TRBD1 (5 bases). The V gene lost 4 bases and the J gene lost 3 bases, with 9 bases spanning the gap. Germline loops: CDR1 SNHLY, CDR2 FYNNEI. CDR3 size: 13 residues. DNA of the CDR3: TGTGCCAGCAGTGGCAGGGCAGACTATGGCTACACCTTC. Translating it yields CASSGRADYGYTF.

The chain carries TRBV4-3 and TRBJ1-1; D gene unclear. This CDR3 comprises 14 residues. Per the germline V gene, CDR1 is LGHNA and CDR2 is YSLEER. Trimming cost V 3 bases and J 8 bases, with 16 bases left between them. The CDR3 loop is CASSHGSTKIEAFF. Here the CDR3 DNA reads TGCGCCAGCAGCCATGGATCGACGAAAATAGAAGCTTTCTTT.

The gene calls are TRBV11-2 and TRBJ2-3, with 8 bases matching TRBD2. Germline V lookup: CDR1 SGHAT, CDR2 FQNNGV. With V trimmed by 4 bases and J by 4 bases, 7 bases remained unmatched. The CDR3 is 15 amino acids. Here the CDR3 reads CASSSRTSLADTQYF. In DNA, the CDR3 is TGTGCCAGCAGCTCTCGGACTAGCCTGGCAGATACGCAGTATTTT. The variable domain in full, with the rest retrieved from reference TRBV11-2 and TRBJ2-3, is EAGVAQSPRYKIIEKRQSVAFWCNPISGHATLYWYQQILGQGPKLLIQFQNNGVVDDSQLPKDRFSAERLKGVDSTLKIQPAKLEDSAVYLCASSSRTSLADTQYFGPGTRLTVL.

This clone has just one count. This chain connects TRBV5-1 to TRBJ2-1; TRBD2 aligns across 11 bases. This CDR3 contains 13 residues. V lost 7 bases, J lost 9 bases, and 6 bases stayed unmatched. The V gene's germline CDR1 is SGHRS and CDR2 YFSETQ. The CDR3 is CASRTSGPSEQFF. In DNA, the CDR3 is TGCGCCAGCCGGACTAGCGGGCCCTCTGAGCAGTTCTTC.

This chain connects TRBV6-5 to TRBJ1-2; possible D gene TRBD1, 5 bases. Deletions cut 6 bases from V and 4 bases from J, with 15 bases between. CDR1 and CDR2 (germline): MNHEY, SVGAGI. The CDR3 runs 14 residues. The CDR3 loop is CASRRLDRTYGYTF. The CDR3 coding sequence is TGTGCCAGCAGAAGACTTGACAGAACCTATGGCTACACCTTC.